The present TCR beta chain was sequenced within a study of blood T cell repertoires in COVID-19. At the level of the study: The United States, Italy and Spain were the sources of the acute and convalescent COVID-19 samples.

The study recruited people aged about 18 to 89 years across 24 US areas. Grouping used clinical history reported by participants in a survey and questionnaire. Cohort 3 donors were reported recovered after two negative PCRs, clearance, or symptom resolution. CDR1 GTSNPN and CDR2 SVGIG come from the germline V gene (reference sequence). There are 12 residues in the CDR3. V dropped 3 bases and J dropped 1 base, with 6 bases sitting between them. The method was immunoSEQ multiplex PCR; TCRdb's version includes in-frame clones alone and lacks a portion of them. Among about 300,000 clones listed, roughly nine tenths were seen once.

The sequence derives from a woman aged 40 to 50 who had recovered from COVID-19. The chain links TRBV30 to TRBJ1-1; the D is unclear. What was sequenced was PBMCs or T cells enriched from blood (not recorded which). The CDR3 DNA sequence: TGTGCCTGGAGACCAGGGAACACTGAAGCTTTCTTT. Its protein is CAWRPGNTEAFF.